This T cell receptor (beta chain) is drawn from a study of post-analysis software for immune sequencing data. Findings of the study overall: Patients carried roughly 5 TRBV segments more frequently than controls did, and TRBV5-6, TRBV5-1 and TRBV20-1 were among them. Controls' normalized Chao1 diversity significantly exceeded that of multiple sclerosis patients.

This clonotype was picked up many times. Antigen: not known. CDR3 length: 13 residues. In germline, CDR1 is LGHDT, CDR2 YNNKEL (reference sequence). J lost 8 bases, V lost 6 bases, and 3 bases had no gene match. Unique molecular identifiers were built into the TCR beta cDNA libraries. TCRdb re-called the PCR reads through MiXCR, storing one row per CDR3 protein. The sample holds fewer than 550,000 distinct CDR3 sequences; approximately 31% are singletons and the top ten take 4.5% to 7.5%. J is TRBJ2-4 and V is TRBV3-1; the match to TRBD2 covers 11 bases. Sequences were obtained from blood. The clonotype comes from a girl aged 2-17 years with multiple sclerosis. CDR3 DNA sequence: TGTGCCAGCAGTACTAGCGGGGGCGACATTCAGTACTTC. It yields the protein CASSTSGGDIQYF.